These 31 T cell receptor beta chains were all obtained from the same sample, sequenced in a study of blood T cell repertoires in COVID-19. Clones were sequenced by immunoSEQ multiplex PCR, and TCRdb holds only the in-frame ones, with some missing. The table has roughly 280,000 clones, approximately 91% seen once. Source material: peripheral blood. These receptors came from a woman aged 30 to 39 with COVID-19, enrolled during active disease.

The CDR3 protein is CASSRMQGSTF. CDR3 DNA: TGTGCCAGCAGCCGGATGCAGGGGAGCACCTTC. The V call is TRBV11-3, the J call TRBJ1-2, with a possible D match to TRBD1 (6 bases). The CDR3 consists of 11 residues. The V end lost 5 bases, the J end lost 13 bases, and 14 bases lay between the germline ends. The germline CDR1 and CDR2 sequences are SGHNT and YENEEA.

This clone appeared once. This chain uses TRBV7-3 with TRBJ2-3; D gene unclear. CDR3 size: 12 residues. Per germline, CDR1 SGHTA and CDR2 FQGTGA. V lost 5 bases, J lost 2 bases, and 5 bases lay in between. CDR3 protein: CASSPYTDTQYF. The CDR3 DNA follows: TGTGCCAGCAGCCCTTACACAGATACGCAGTATTTT.

Turning to this clone: Other DNA sequences in the sample encode the same CDR3. The chain couples TRBV2 to TRBJ2-5; the D gene is possibly TRBD2 (5 bases). Germline-derived CDR1 and CDR2 are SNHLY and FYNNEI. Trimming took 6 bases from V and 4 from J, leaving 9 bases between them. The CDR3 covers 12 residues. The CDR3 sequence: CASSVRGETQYF. CDR3 DNA sequence: TGTGCCAGCAGCGTCCGGGGAGAGACCCAGTACTTC.

The chain recombines TRBV27 with TRBJ2-7, with 7 nucleotides matching TRBD2. V shed 3 bases, J shed 7 bases, and the junction held 9 bases outside the gene matches. Germline V CDR1 and CDR2: MNHEY, SMNVEV (reference sequence). This CDR3 region has 14 residues. CDR3 sequence: CASSFLGRFQEQYF. CDR3 DNA sequence: TGTGCCAGCAGTTTCCTCGGGAGGTTTCAGGAGCAGTACTTC.

The sample holds a few counts of this clone. The gene calls are TRBV7-9 and TRBJ2-5, with D perhaps matching TRBD1 (5 bases). Deletions cut 2 bases from V and 5 bases from J, with 15 bases between. The CDR3 contains 15 residues. The germline V gene encodes CDR1 SEHNR and CDR2 FQNEAQ (reference sequence). The DNA for the CDR3 is TGTGCCAGCAGCTTACATGGCGGAAAGGGGGAGACCCAGTACTTC. Translation: CASSLHGGKGETQYF.

The chain combines TRBV6-2 or TRBV6-3 with TRBJ2-7; 7 bases line up with TRBD1. V trimming: 0 bases; J trimming: 0 bases; junction bases outside the gene matches: 5. Germline V CDR1 and CDR2: MNHEY, SVGEGT. This CDR3 region has 16 residues. CDR3 bases: TGTGCCAGCAGTTACTCAGGACAGGCCACCTCCTACGAGCAGTACTTC. This gives the protein CASSYSGQATSYEQYF.

The chain employs TRBV7-9 and TRBJ2-1; 11 bases fit TRBD2. The CDR3 covers 19 residues. Trimming at V came to 4 bases and at J to 10 bases, leaving 21 bases not matched to a gene. Germline V gives CDR1 SEHNR, CDR2 FQNEAQ (reference sequence). This CDR3 is CASSSRAYTISGRVTEQFF. The CDR3 DNA reads as TGTGCCAGCAGCTCCCGGGCCTACACAATTAGCGGGAGGGTCACCGAGCAGTTCTTC.

CDR3 amino acids: CASSPPMGTGGSGYTF. CDR3 bases: TGTGCCAGCTCACCACCAATGGGGACAGGGGGCTCTGGCTACACCTTC. This chain joins TRBV18 and TRBJ1-2, with 12 bases fitting TRBD1. Germline CDR1 KGHSH, CDR2 LQKENI. Trimming removed 0 bases from V and 7 bases from J; junction bases left unmatched: 6. CDR3 length: 16 amino acids.

This sequence joins TRBV6-5 and TRBJ1-2; 8 bases align to TRBD1. This CDR3 contains 13 residues. CDR1 MNHEY and CDR2 SVGAGI come from the germline V gene. With 7 bases clipped from V and 4 bases from J, the junction kept 5 bases outside the gene matches. For the CDR3, the DNA is TGTGCCAGCAAACGGGGACAGGTCTATGGCTACACCTTC. As protein: CASKRGQVYGYTF.

This chain links TRBV10-3 with TRBJ2-7; D call uncertain. This CDR3 has 12 amino acids. Between the trimmed V and J ends, which lost 5 bases and 0 bases, there was a span of 5 bases. In germline, CDR1 is ENHRY, CDR2 SYGVKD. Here the CDR3 DNA reads TGTGCCATCAGTATTAGCTCCTACGAGCAGTACTTC. The encoded protein is CAISISSYEQYF.

The rearrangement joins TRBV19 to TRBJ2-2, with D maybe TRBD1 (6 bases). The V end was cut by 1 base, the J end by 5 bases, with 20 bases between. The CDR3 length is 18 residues. CDR1 is LNHDA, CDR2 SQIVND, per germline (reference sequence). CDR3 protein: CASSIGPGESSRTGELFF. CDR3 bases: TGTGCCAGTAGTATAGGGCCAGGGGAAAGTTCAAGAACCGGGGAGCTGTTTTTT.

This clone is a singleton in its sample. The chain carries TRBV6-6 and TRBJ1-2, with D perhaps TRBD1 (5 bases). This CDR3 spans 13 amino acids. Looked up from germline, CDR1 is MNHNY and CDR2 is SVGAGI (reference sequence). With 3 bases removed from V and 2 bases from J, the gap between germline ends came to 7 bases. The CDR3 nucleotides are TGTGCCAGCAGTTATGCAGGGAACTATGGCTACACCTTC. It yields the protein CASSYAGNYGYTF.

This clone was recorded once. This rearrangement joins TRBV28 to TRBJ2-7, with D perhaps matching TRBD1 (5 bases). Trimming shortened V by 7 bases and J by 1 base, and 17 bases separated the two germline ends. Germline CDR1 reads MDHEN; CDR2 reads SYDVKM. The CDR3 extends over 15 amino acids. Here the CDR3 DNA reads TGTGCCAGCAAAACACCCCTAGGGGCGTCCTACGAGCAGTACTTC. Its protein product is CASKTPLGASYEQYF. Full variable domain (remainder filled in from reference TRBV28 and TRBJ2-7): DVKVTQSSRYLVKRTGEKVFLECVQDMDHENMFWYRQDPGLGLRLIYFSYDVKMKEKGDIPEGYSVSREKKERFSLILESASTNQTSMYLCASKTPLGASYEQYFGPGTRLTVT.

The chain joins TRBV7-2 to TRBJ2-7; 15 positions match TRBD2. The CDR3 contains 19 residues. V lost 1 base and J lost 4; bases outside the gene matches: 11. CDR1 and CDR2 from the germline V gene are SGHTA and FQGNSA. CDR3 loop: CASSLEGTSGRSNLYEQYF. In DNA form, the CDR3 reads TGTGCCAGCAGCTTAGAAGGGACTAGCGGGAGGTCGAATCTATACGAGCAGTACTTC.

This clone was seen more than once but under ten times. The chain carries TRBV4-1 and TRBJ2-4; possible D gene TRBD2, 6 bases. This CDR3 comprises 16 residues. The V gene lost 1 base and the J gene lost 0 bases, with 10 bases spanning the gap. CDR1 is MGHRA and CDR2 is YSYEKL in the germline V gene. The CDR3 sequence: CASSQGGLLAKNIQYF. The CDR3 DNA reads TGCGCCAGCAGCCAAGGGGGACTGCTAGCCAAAAACATTCAGTACTTC.

This chain joins TRBV7-9 and TRBJ2-1; D possibly corresponds to TRBD2 (6 bases). The V gene lost 5 bases and the J gene lost 8 bases, with 16 bases spanning the gap. The CDR3 has 14 amino acids. Per the germline V gene, CDR1 is SEHNR and CDR2 is FQNEAQ (reference sequence). CDR3 DNA: TGTGCCAGCAGCCCCCCGGTCTCGGGGGATGAGCAGTTCTTC. This encodes CASSPPVSGDEQFF.

This clone was recorded once. This chain joins TRBV3-1 (or the pseudogene TRBV3-2) and TRBJ2-1; D not resolved. Germline assignment: CDR1 LGHDT and CDR2 YNNKEL (reference sequence). With 1 base removed from V and 5 bases from J, the gap between germline ends came to 6 bases. The CDR3 loop spans 13 amino acids. For the CDR3, the DNA is TGTGCCAGCAGCCAAGTGGAGAACAATGAGCAGTTCTTC. Protein product: CASSQVENNEQFF.

This clone was detected only a few times. The chain has TRBV4-1 and TRBJ2-7, with TRBD2 matching 7 bases. The CDR3 runs to 13 residues. Germline V gives CDR1 MGHRA, CDR2 YSYEKL. Unmatched junction bases numbered 5, after V lost 4 bases and J lost 5 bases. DNA for the CDR3: TGCGCCAGCAGCCCCCTGGGAGGGAACGAGCAGTACTTC. Translation gives CASSPLGGNEQYF.

For this clone: Other DNA sequences of this sample code for an identical CDR3. The V call is TRBV5-1, the J call TRBJ2-7; no definite D call. CDR3 length: 13 residues. Trimming shortened V by 0 bases and J by 0 bases, and 4 bases separated the two germline ends. Per germline, CDR1 SGHRS and CDR2 YFSETQ. This CDR3 reads CASSLGSSYEQYF. DNA of the CDR3: TGCGCCAGCAGCTTGGGGAGCTCCTACGAGCAGTACTTC. The whole variable domain, remainder taken from reference TRBV5-1 and TRBJ2-7, is KAGVTQTPRYLIKTRGQQVTLSCSPISGHRSVSWYQQTPGQGLQFLFEYFSETQRNKGNFPGRFSGRQFSNSRSEMNVSTLELGDSALYLCASSLGSSYEQYFGPGTRLTVT.

The chain combines TRBV5-4 with TRBJ2-6; a possible D gene is TRBD1 (5 bases). V was cut by 4 bases and J by 1 base, with 18 bases left in between. CDR1 and CDR2 (germline): SGHNT, YYREEE (reference sequence). This CDR3 is built from 18 residues. The CDR3 DNA sequence: TGTGCCAGCAGCGGTAGTCAGGGTTGGGGTTCTGGGGCCAACGTCCTGACTTTC. Translated, it gives CASSGSQGWGSGANVLTF.

The chain links TRBV18 to TRBJ1-5; no definite D call. The CDR3 consists of 15 residues. CDR1 is KGHSH and CDR2 is LQKENI in the germline V gene. Trimming removed 2 bases at V and 3 bases at J, with 11 bases between. Here the CDR3 DNA reads TGTGCCAGCTCACCAGCAGGATCGGTCAATCAGCCCCAGCATTTT. This sequence encodes CASSPAGSVNQPQHF.

The CDR3 DNA sequence: TGCGCCAGCAGCCCCGACAGGGTAAACACTGAAGCTTTCTTT. Its translation is CASSPDRVNTEAFF. This chain joins TRBV5-1 and TRBJ1-1; 7 bases match TRBD1. Germline V CDR1 and CDR2: SGHRS, YFSETQ. The V gene end was trimmed by 4 bases and the J gene end by 2 bases; junction bases not matched to a gene: 5. This CDR3 is 14 amino acids long.

The chain joins TRBV6-2 or TRBV6-3 to TRBJ2-4; 11 bases agree with TRBD2. V gave up 3 bases and J gave up 4 bases; unmatched junction bases: 14. Germline V gene lookup returns CDR1 MNHEY and CDR2 SVGEGT. CDR3 length: 19 residues. CDR3 nucleotides: TGTGCCAGCAGTTATTCTCCCCGGCTAGCGGGAGGAGGAAAAAACATTCAGTACTTC. Its protein product is CASSYSPRLAGGGKNIQYF.

This sequence joins TRBV4-2 and TRBJ1-2, with D uncertain. This CDR3 contains 14 residues. Per the germline V gene, CDR1 is LGHNA and CDR2 is YNFKEQ. The germline V and J ends were trimmed by 4 bases and 2 bases, with 11 bases remaining between them. The CDR3 coding sequence is TGTGCCAGCAGCCTCCTCAGATCAAACTATGGCTACACCTTC. It translates to CASSLLRSNYGYTF.

The chain joins TRBV19 to TRBJ2-7; 14 bases agree with TRBD2. The germline gives CDR1 LNHDA, CDR2 SQIVND (reference sequence). This CDR3 spans 15 amino acids. V was pared by 8 bases and J by 2 bases, with 5 bases of the junction left unmatched. DNA of the CDR3: TGTGCCAGTGCGACTAGCGGGAGGGCCCCCTACGAGCAGTACTTC. Encoded protein: CASATSGRAPYEQYF.

The genes are TRBV30 and TRBJ1-5; D call uncertain. Germline V CDR1 and CDR2: GTSNPN, SVGIG (reference sequence). V dropped 2 bases and J dropped 3 bases, with 11 bases sitting between them. This CDR3 has 14 residues. CDR3 amino acids: CAWSQGLSNQPQHF. The CDR3 DNA sequence: TGTGCCTGGAGTCAAGGACTTTCCAATCAGCCCCAGCATTTT.

This clone was recorded once. The chain uses TRBV12-3 or TRBV12-4 and TRBJ2-7; a possible D gene is TRBD2 (6 bases). The V and J ends lost 5 bases and 3 bases respectively, with 8 bases between them. The CDR3 has 12 residues. In DNA, the CDR3 is TGTGCCAGCAGTCGCGGGATCTACGAGCAGTACTTC. The encoded protein is CASSRGIYEQYF.

CDR3 bases: TGTGCCAGCAGTGGACAGGGGGCTGAGGGTCAGCCCCAGCATTTT. It is translated as CASSGQGAEGQPQHF. The chain uses TRBV2 and TRBJ1-5; 10 bases fit TRBD1. Germline loops: CDR1 SNHLY, CDR2 FYNNEI. This CDR3 comprises 15 residues. V was pared by 4 bases and J by 6 bases, with 6 bases of the junction left unmatched. Supplemented by reference TRBV2 and TRBJ1-5, the full variable domain reads EPEVTQTPSHQVTQMGQEVILRCVPISNHLYFYWYRQILGQKVEFLVSFYNNEISEKSEIFDDQFSVERPDGSNFTLKIRSTKLEDSAMYFCASSGQGAEGQPQHFGDGTRLSIL.

This clone was counted a few times. The J gene is TRBJ2-5, the V gene TRBV27; the match to TRBD2 covers 13 bases. The length of the CDR3 is 17 residues. J lost 2 bases, V lost 5 bases, and 8 bases had no gene match. In germline, CDR1 is MNHEY, CDR2 SMNVEV (reference sequence). CDR3 loop: CASSPMGLAGTQETQYF. CDR3 nucleotide sequence: TGTGCCAGCAGTCCTATGGGACTAGCGGGAACTCAAGAGACCCAGTACTTC.

This clone was observed a few times. The chain is built from TRBV10-1 and TRBJ2-5; 7 bases map to TRBD2. V was clipped by 8 bases and J by 2 bases; unmatched bases: 8. CDR3 length equals 14 residues. Germline values: CDR1 WNHNN, CDR2 SYGVQD (reference sequence). CDR3 region: CASAAGSGQETQYF. As DNA, the CDR3 is TGCGCCAGCGCAGCGGGGTCAGGACAAGAGACCCAGTACTTC.

The chain employs TRBV28 and TRBJ2-7, with 8 bases aligning to TRBD2. Germline CDR1 and CDR2: MDHEN and SYDVKM. Unmatched junction bases numbered 13, after V lost 2 bases and J lost 7 bases. The CDR3 loop spans 16 amino acids. The CDR3 coding sequence is TGTGCCAGCAGTTTAGGGGCAGCGGGAGCCGGGAGGGAGCAGTACTTC. It yields the protein CASSLGAAGAGREQYF.